These 11 T cell receptor beta chains were all obtained from the same sample, sequenced in a study of blood T cell repertoires in COVID-19. TCRdb keeps only in-frame clones here, not all; method: immunoSEQ multiplex PCR. The table lists about 180,000 clones, 70% to 90% of them singletons. What was sequenced was peripheral blood. These receptors all stem from a man in his sixties with acute or convalescent COVID-19.

The chain couples TRBV3-1 (or the pseudogene TRBV3-2) to TRBJ1-1; a weak D match, TRBD1 (5 bases). The CDR3 has 15 residues. V lost 4 bases to trimming and J lost 3 bases, with 15 bases between them. Germline CDR1 LGHDT, CDR2 YNNKEL (reference sequence). The CDR3 loop reads CASSPTTAIYTEAFF. The DNA for the CDR3 is TGTGCCAGCAGCCCTACGACAGCCATTTACACTGAAGCTTTCTTT.

The chain recombines TRBV6-2 or TRBV6-3 with TRBJ2-7, with TRBD2 matching 12 bases. The junction had 4 bases not matched to a gene; V was cut back by 2 bases and J by 2 bases. Per germline, CDR1 MNHEY and CDR2 SVGEGT. The CDR3 loop spans 16 amino acids. For the CDR3, the DNA is TGTGCCAGCAGTTACGGAACTAGCGGGAGGACCTACGAGCAGTACTTC. As protein: CASSYGTSGRTYEQYF.

The V gene is TRBV12-3 or TRBV12-4, the J gene TRBJ2-1; possible D gene TRBD2, 6 bases. This CDR3 comprises 13 residues. Trimming pared 5 bases from V and 10 bases from J, leaving 15 bases between. The CDR3 reads CASSPGTPVEQFF. Here the CDR3 DNA reads TGTGCCAGCAGTCCGGGGACTCCTGTGGAGCAGTTCTTC.

This clone came up once. The chain recombines TRBV28 with TRBJ1-1; D is undetermined. V was pared by 5 bases and J by 2 bases, with 15 bases between. The germline V gene encodes CDR1 MDHEN and CDR2 SYDVKM. The CDR3 totals 15 residues. The CDR3 nucleotides read TGTGCCAGCAGTCTAAGATATACGAGAAACACTGAAGCTTTCTTT. This encodes CASSLRYTRNTEAFF.

The chain links TRBV6-5 to TRBJ2-4; 7 nucleotides line up with TRBD2. The CDR3 consists of 14 residues. CDR1 is MNHEY, CDR2 SVGAGI, per germline. V shed 5 bases and J 2 bases; nucleotides not matched to a gene: 3. The CDR3 region has the DNA TGTGCCAGCAGTCGGGAGGACTCCAAAAACATTCAGTACTTC. Encoded protein: CASSREDSKNIQYF.

The chain recombines TRBV7-2 with TRBJ2-5, with a possible D match to TRBD2 (7 bases). The V end was cut by 5 bases, the J end by 5 bases, with 15 bases between. The CDR3 covers 14 residues. Germline V gene data show CDR1 as SGHTA and CDR2 as FQGNSA. CDR3 amino acids: CASSPRGAVETQYF. The CDR3 region has the DNA TGTGCCAGCAGCCCCCGGGGGGCGGTCGAGACCCAGTACTTC.

V and J are TRBV7-8 and TRBJ2-1, with TRBD2 matching 7 bases. Germline V gene sequence: CDR1 SGHVS, CDR2 FQNEAQ. V shed 0 bases and J 4 bases; nucleotides not matched to a gene: 0. The CDR3 length is 14 residues. Here the CDR3 reads CASSLAGGYNEQFF. The CDR3 nucleotides are TGTGCCAGCAGCTTAGCGGGGGGGTACAATGAGCAGTTCTTC.

The chain joins TRBV28 to TRBJ2-3; D possibly corresponds to TRBD2 (5 bases). V lost 4 bases to trimming and J lost 4 bases, with 12 bases between them. Germline V gene data show CDR1 as MDHEN and CDR2 as SYDVKM. The CDR3 is 14 residues long. The CDR3 reads CASSSAARADTQYF. For the CDR3, the DNA is TGTGCCAGCAGTTCCGCTGCGAGGGCAGATACGCAGTATTTT.

V is TRBV7-2 and J is TRBJ2-1, with 12 nucleotides matching TRBD2. Germline V lookup: CDR1 SGHTA, CDR2 FQGNSA. The CDR3 is 15 residues long. Germline trimming cut 5 bases from V and 4 bases from J; bases unmatched to any gene: 3. The CDR3 DNA reads TGTGCCAGCAGCGAGACTAGCGGGGGTTACAATGAGCAGTTCTTC. Its translation is CASSETSGGYNEQFF.

The genes are TRBV5-5 and TRBJ1-2, with D unresolved. Looked up from germline, CDR1 is SGHKS and CDR2 is YYEKEE (reference sequence). CDR3 length: 16 amino acids. The V gene lost 2 bases and the J gene lost 0 bases, with 14 bases spanning the gap. The CDR3: CASSFFPGTANYGYTF. The CDR3 region has the DNA TGTGCCAGCAGCTTTTTCCCAGGTACCGCTAACTATGGCTACACCTTC.

J is TRBJ2-4 and V is TRBV4-1; D is possibly TRBD2 (6 bases). Germline assignment: CDR1 MGHRA and CDR2 YSYEKL. Between the trimmed V and J ends, which lost 1 base and 6 bases, there was a span of 19 bases. The CDR3 has 17 residues. Here the CDR3 reads CASSQVRSGSGVNIQYF. The CDR3 nucleotides are TGCGCCAGCAGCCAAGTTCGGTCCGGTAGCGGTGTAAACATTCAGTACTTC.